These T cell receptor beta chains were read from a single sample in a study of CD8 T cells in Susac syndrome. TCRdb reprocessed the immunoSEQ multiplex PCR reads via MiXCR and lists one record per CDR3 protein. The sample holds under 350,000 distinct CDR3 sequences, 92% seen once. The sample taken for sequencing was CD4+ T cells from PBMCs. All receptors come from a human donor with multiple sclerosis. The CDR3 runs from the conserved cysteine through the conserved F or W. The size of a clone is reported for some rows only, either as once, few or many, or as a class for expanded clones.

TRBJ2-5 | NA | TRBV5-4 | CASRRTADQETQYF
TRBJ1-2 | NA | TRBV12-3/TRBV12-4 | CASSVAYGYTF
TRBJ2-3 | NA | TRBV12-3/TRBV12-4 | CASSMREGLHNTQYF
TRBJ2-7 | once | TRBV19 | CASSIDPDLPARYF
TRBJ2-3 | NA | TRBV11-2 | CASSLDLWRASTDTQYF
TRBJ1-2 | NA | TRBV20-1 | CSARDVRTLGGYTF
TRBJ2-5 | NA | TRBV10-3 | CAIRGGSQETQYF
TRBJ1-1 | NA | TRBV30 | CAWESRGLTEAFF
TRBJ2-1 | NA | TRBV7-9 | CASSPGLSGSGEQFF
TRBJ2-3 | NA | TRBV3-1 | CASSQELAGPTDTQYF
TRBJ2-1 | NA | TRBV7-2 | CASSLAREGEQFF
TRBJ1-2 | once | TRBV20-1 | CSAPQVFYGYTF
TRBJ1-2 | NA | TRBV2 | CASNILDRAYGYTF
TRBJ2-7 | NA | TRBV7-8 | CASSLDRALEEQYF
TRBJ2-1 | NA | TRBV5-1 | CASSLGLAGSYNEQFF
TRBJ2-1 | once | TRBV2 | CASREFSGGAGNEQFF
TRBJ1-1 | NA | TRBV5-1 | CASSTQGATEAFF
TRBJ1-1 | once | TRBV7-2 | CASSLAQGEVTEAFF
TRBJ2-7 | few | TRBV5-1 | CASSPAGGSYEQYF
TRBJ1-5 | NA | TRBV5-1 | CASRTGPNQPQHF
TRBJ2-3 | NA | TRBV12-3/TRBV12-4 | CASSSYSGSTDTQYF
TRBJ2-1 | NA | TRBV4-3 | CASSQVISTGEQFF
TRBJ1-4 | NA | TRBV14 | CASSRPRDSGEKLFF
TRBJ2-5 | NA | TRBV19 | CASGSETQYF
TRBJ2-1 | NA | TRBV5-1 | CASSLAMTYNEQFF
TRBJ2-2 | NA | TRBV18 | CASSPPARNTGELFF
TRBJ2-5 | NA | TRBV6-2/TRBV6-3 | CATLKGLGGSGWETQYF
TRBJ2-7 | NA | TRBV12-3/TRBV12-4 | CASSMGGRYEQYF
TRBJ2-1 | NA | TRBV20-1 | CSATPRADEQFF
TRBJ2-3 | NA | TRBV5-8 | CASSLWAEDTQYF
TRBJ1-1 | NA | TRBV5-1 | CASSFRSNTEAFF
TRBJ2-5 | NA | TRBV7-2 | CASSLTSGQETQYF
TRBJ2-6 | few | TRBV12-3/TRBV12-4 | CASSLFGANVLTF
TRBJ1-4 | NA | TRBV2 | CASSGRQGRSEKLFF
TRBJ2-7 | NA | TRBV5-1 | CASSPDRGNTQQYF
TRBJ2-7 | NA | TRBV29-1 | CSVEDHEQYF
TRBJ2-3 | NA | TRBV19 | CASTGQPTDTQYF
TRBJ1-2 | NA | TRBV30 | CASLGQAAYGYTF
TRBJ2-7 | NA | TRBV5-1 | CASSLEGWQETYEQYF
TRBJ2-2 | NA | TRBV7-2 | CASSPPIAGAGELFF
TRBJ1-2 | once | TRBV6-5 | CATQQVGSGYTF
TRBJ2-5 | NA | TRBV18 | CASSPGYEETQYF
TRBJ2-1 | NA | TRBV7-9 | CASSRGASGHNEQFF
TRBJ1-3 | NA | TRBV18 | CASSSNQISGNTIYF
TRBJ2-3 | NA | TRBV5-1 | CASSPLLAGASQGRQYF
TRBJ1-2 | NA | TRBV30 | CAWSRVTPGYTF
TRBJ2-3 | NA | TRBV2 | CASADGGQGDGDTQYF
TRBJ2-7 | few | TRBV3-1 | CASSQGPIGSYEQYF
TRBJ1-1 | NA | TRBV19 | CASSIGGAQGTEAFF
TRBJ1-2 | NA | TRBV30 | CAWSVRGGGYTF
TRBJ2-5 | NA | TRBV6-2/TRBV6-3 | CASSYEGEGETQYF
TRBJ1-4 | few | TRBV6-5 | CASQGAATNEKLFF
TRBJ2-3 | few | TRBV7-2 | CASSLAGTSGTDTQYF
TRBJ2-3 | NA | TRBV5-1 | CASSLARGLRGKRGSTDTQYF
TRBJ2-7 | NA | TRBV6-2/TRBV6-3 | CASKTAAYEQYF
TRBJ2-4 | NA | TRBV20-1 | CSARDPSGSKNIQYF
TRBJ1-3 | NA | TRBV9 | CASTNPPGNTIYF